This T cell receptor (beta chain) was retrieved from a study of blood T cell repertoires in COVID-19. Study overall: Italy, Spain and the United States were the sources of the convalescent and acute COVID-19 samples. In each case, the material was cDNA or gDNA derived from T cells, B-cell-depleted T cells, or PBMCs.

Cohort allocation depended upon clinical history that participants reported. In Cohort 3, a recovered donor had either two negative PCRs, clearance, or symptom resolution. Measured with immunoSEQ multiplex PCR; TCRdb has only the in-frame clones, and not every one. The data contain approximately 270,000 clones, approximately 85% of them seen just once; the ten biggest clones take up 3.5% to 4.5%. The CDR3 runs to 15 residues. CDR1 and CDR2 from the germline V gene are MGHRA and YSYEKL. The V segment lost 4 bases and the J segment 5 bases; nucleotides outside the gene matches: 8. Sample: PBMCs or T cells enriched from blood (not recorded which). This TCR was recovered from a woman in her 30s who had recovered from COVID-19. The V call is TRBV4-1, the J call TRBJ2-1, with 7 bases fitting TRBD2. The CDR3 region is CASSPLAGRNNEQFF. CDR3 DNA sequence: TGCGCCAGCAGCCCCTTAGCGGGTCGGAACAATGAGCAGTTCTTC.